The clone carrying this T cell receptor (beta chain) was seen a handful of times. Its antigen is currently unknown. Overall study results and limits: In terms of TCR gene usage, tumor memory CD4+ T cells clustered together with blood and lymph node memory CD4+ cells, as well as with lymph node naive CD4+ cells. Tumor-infiltrating Treg TCR alpha and beta sequences overlapped most with tumor naive CD4+ T cells, then blood naive.

Constant-region reverse primers amplified full-length variable regions, followed by semi-nested Nested Universal Primer A PCR. TCRdb itself ran the 5' RACE reads through MiXCR, one entry per CDR3 protein. The data hold 50,000 to 80,000 distinct CDR3 sequences, with around a fifth observed a single time. Input material: memory CD4+ T cells sorted from a lymph node. As to subset: memory CD4+ T cells, CD4+CD45RO+CD25-. This TCR derives from a female donor with breast cancer.

The CDR3 DNA sequence: TGTGCCAGCAGCTCCCGCCTGGGACAGGGCAACATTCAGTACTTC. Protein product: CASSSRLGQGNIQYF. The chain combines TRBV7-9 with TRBJ2-4; 9 nucleotides align to TRBD1. CDR1 is SEHNR and CDR2 is FQNEAQ in the germline V gene (reference sequence). Germline trimming cut 4 bases from V and 7 bases from J; bases unmatched to any gene: 8. The CDR3 is made up of 15 amino acids.